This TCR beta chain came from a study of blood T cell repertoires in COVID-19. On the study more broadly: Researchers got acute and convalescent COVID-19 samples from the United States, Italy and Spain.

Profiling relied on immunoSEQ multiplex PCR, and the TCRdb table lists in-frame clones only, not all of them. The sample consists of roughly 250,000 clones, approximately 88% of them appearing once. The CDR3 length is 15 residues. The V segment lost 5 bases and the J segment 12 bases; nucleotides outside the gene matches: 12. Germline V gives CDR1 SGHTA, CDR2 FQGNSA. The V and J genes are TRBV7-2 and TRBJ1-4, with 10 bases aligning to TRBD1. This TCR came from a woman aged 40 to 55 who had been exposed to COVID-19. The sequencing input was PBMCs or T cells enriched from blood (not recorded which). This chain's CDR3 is CASSRRQGANLELFF. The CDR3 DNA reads TGTGCCAGCAGCCGTAGACAGGGGGCAAATCTGGAACTGTTTTTT.